Following are 20 T cell receptor beta chains from one sample sequenced in a study of T cells in Graves' hyperthyroidism and ophthalmopathy. TCR beta CDR3 regions were amplified from RNA transcripts. The HTBI set primed first-round TCR CDR3 RT-PCR. MiXCR was run by TCRdb on the multiplex PCR reads, yielding one entry per CDR3 protein. The data show hundreds of thousands of distinct CDR3 sequences, more than 45% seen once. The sample was peripheral blood or thyroid tissue (not recorded which). These receptors were collected from a woman aged 18-29 years with Graves' hyperthyroidism.

Comment on this clonotype: An end of the junction does not agree with germline; a read error may underlie this. The chain is built from TRBV7-2 and TRBJ1-4, with 11 nucleotides matching TRBD1. Germline V gene data show CDR1 as SGHTA and CDR2 as FQGNSA. This CDR3 contains 14 residues. CDR3: CASGLRTGGGKLFF. The CDR3 coding sequence is TGTGCCAGCGGCTTGCGGACAGGGGGCGGAAAACTGTTTTTT.

The chain uses TRBV6-1 and TRBJ2-7, with TRBD1 as a possible D gene (6 bases). This CDR3 is 13 amino acids long. Per the germline V gene, CDR1 is MNHNS and CDR2 is SASEGT. V was shortened by 4 bases and J by 6 bases, with 13 bases between the two germline ends. The CDR3 reads CASSATGLGEQYF. In DNA form, the CDR3 reads TGTGCCAGCAGTGCTACAGGGTTGGGCGAGCAGTACTTC.

This clonotype has only a few counts. The chain employs TRBV20-1 and TRBJ2-7, with 9 positions matching TRBD2. The germline V gene encodes CDR1 DFQATT and CDR2 SNEGSKA (reference sequence). The CDR3 consists of 13 residues. Trimming removed 6 bases from V and 3 bases from J; junction bases left unmatched: 6. CDR3 bases: TGCAGTGCCCGACTAGCGGCCCTCTACGAGCAGTACTTC. Protein product: CSARLAALYEQYF.

This chain links TRBV2 with TRBJ2-2; D not resolved. This CDR3 contains 17 residues. The V gene lost 5 bases and the J gene lost 0 bases, with 16 bases spanning the gap. Germline CDR1 SNHLY, CDR2 FYNNEI. CDR3 in DNA: TGTGCCAGCAGTTACCCGCTCCCAGCTCCGAACACCGGGGAGCTGTTTTTT. This codes for CASSYPLPAPNTGELFF.

This clonotype was seen a few times. V usage is TRBV13 and J usage is TRBJ2-5; possibly TRBD1 for D (6 bases). The germline V gene encodes CDR1 PRHDT and CDR2 FYEKMQ (reference sequence). The CDR3 is made up of 15 amino acids. The germline V and J ends were trimmed by 4 bases and 2 bases, with 14 bases remaining between them. CDR3 nucleotides: TGTGCCAGCAGCTCAGGGGCCGGCTCACAAGAGACCCAGTACTTC. It specifies CASSSGAGSQETQYF.

In nucleotides, the CDR3 is TGCAGTGCCAACCGACTAGCGGGAGTGATCTACGAGCAGTACTTC. Translated, it gives CSANRLAGVIYEQYF. The chain carries TRBV20-1 and TRBJ2-7, with 12 bases that match TRBD2. This CDR3 comprises 15 residues. Germline V gene data show CDR1 as DFQATT and CDR2 as SNEGSKA (reference sequence). Unmatched junction bases numbered 9, after V lost 6 bases and J lost 3 bases.

Ten or more counts support this clonotype. This chain uses TRBV20-1 with TRBJ1-5; D perhaps matches TRBD1 (5 bases). Germline CDR1 DFQATT, CDR2 SNEGSKA (reference sequence). V lost 4 bases and J 5 bases, leaving 15 bases between the germline ends. The CDR3 covers 14 residues. DNA for the CDR3: TGCAGTGCTATCCCGACCGGGGCGTATCAGCCCCAGCATTTT. It codes for CSAIPTGAYQPQHF.

This clonotype was observed many times. This chain links TRBV9 with TRBJ1-3; 7 bases fit TRBD1. Per germline, CDR1 SGDLS and CDR2 YYNGEE. V lost 4 bases, J lost 0 bases, and 4 bases stayed unmatched. This CDR3 spans 15 amino acids. The CDR3 nucleotides are TGTGCCAGCAGCCCGGGACAGAGCTCTGGAAACACCATATATTTT. Residues: CASSPGQSSGNTIYF.

Here the CDR3 reads CSVSGRLYTEAFF. The CDR3 nucleotides read TGCAGCGTTTCGGGCAGGTTGTACACTGAAGCTTTCTTT. This chain links TRBV29-1 with TRBJ1-1, with D uncertain. The CDR3 sequence is 13 residues long. V lost 5 bases to trimming and J lost 3 bases, with 13 bases between them. Germline values: CDR1 SQVTM, CDR2 ANQGSEA.

The chain couples TRBV5-4 to TRBJ1-5; 8 bases fit TRBD1. V lost 7 bases to trimming and J lost 3 bases; unmatched junction nucleotides: 9. The CDR3 totals 15 residues. Germline loops: CDR1 SGHNT, CDR2 YYREEE (reference sequence). The chain's CDR3 is CASGTRQGPNQPQHF. CDR3 in DNA: TGTGCCAGCGGGACTAGACAGGGGCCCAATCAGCCCCAGCATTTT.

This clonotype was recorded many times. One end of the junction does not line up with germline, which may come from a read error. V is TRBV7-8 and J is TRBJ1-6, with 9 bases aligning to TRBD1. CDR3 length equals 15 residues. Germline V CDR1 and CDR2: SGHVS, FQNEAQ. The CDR3 spells CASSQGTGNTSPLHF. The CDR3, as DNA: TGCGCCAGCAGCCAGGGGACAGGGAACACTTCACCCCTCCACTTT.

The chain employs TRBV25-1 and TRBJ1-1; D is unclear. This CDR3 is built from 17 residues. V lost 5 bases, J lost 2 bases, and 21 bases lay in between. CDR1 and CDR2 from the germline V gene are MGHDK and SYGVNS. CDR3 nucleotide sequence: TGTGCCAGCAGTTTCTTAGGTGGGAGGGATACCAACACTGAAGCTTTCTTT. Its translation is CASSFLGGRDTNTEAFF.

The CDR3 DNA follows: TGTGCCTGGAGTTCAGCGTTCAATCAGCCCCAGCATTTT. Translation gives CAWSSAFNQPQHF. The genes are TRBV15 and TRBJ1-5; D is undetermined. V was clipped by 11 bases and J by 3 bases, with 14 bases between them. This CDR3 has 13 amino acids. From germline, CDR1 is LNHNV and CDR2 YYDKDF (reference sequence).

A note on this clonotype: A clone one base away is much larger, so this may be a read error. The chain is built from TRBV7-2 and TRBJ2-5; D is unclear. Per the germline V gene, CDR1 is SGHTA and CDR2 is FQGNSA. CDR3 length: 12 amino acids. V lost 0 bases, J lost 12 bases, and 11 bases lay in between. The CDR3 nucleotides read TGTGCCAGCAGCTTAGCGGGCTTAAACAAGTACTTC. Its translation: CASSLAGLNKYF. Drawing the rest from reference TRBV7-2 and TRBJ2-5, the complete variable domain is GAGVSQSPSNKVTEKGKDVELRCDPISGHTALYWYRQSLGQGLEFLIYFQGNSAPDKSGLPSDRFSAERTGGSVSTLTIQRTQQEDSAVYLCASSLAGLNKYFGPGTRLLVL.

The CDR3 loop reads CAIRLAGEGELFF. CDR3 nucleotide sequence: TGTGCCATCAGGCTAGCGGGAGAAGGGGAGCTGTTTTTT. The V and J genes are TRBV10-3 and TRBJ2-2, with 10 bases matching TRBD2. Germline CDR1 ENHRY, CDR2 SYGVKD. This CDR3 is built from 13 residues. Trimming removed 6 bases from V and 8 bases from J; junction bases left unmatched: 3.

The V gene is TRBV25-1, the J gene TRBJ2-3; 10 positions match TRBD2. The germline CDR1 and CDR2 sequences are MGHDK and SYGVNS. This CDR3 region has 13 residues. Losses at the gene ends were 6 bases for V and 11 bases for J; bases not matched to a gene: 8. This chain's CDR3 is CASSFGAGGKQYF. CDR3 coding DNA: TGTGCCAGCAGCTTCGGAGCGGGAGGGAAGCAGTATTTT.

This clonotype was seen a few times. The V gene is TRBV10-3, the J gene TRBJ2-7; TRBD1 is a possible D gene (5 bases). Germline V gene sequence: CDR1 ENHRY, CDR2 SYGVKD. The CDR3 has 16 amino acids. Trimming removed 3 bases at V and 0 bases at J, with 15 bases between. CDR3 bases: TGTGCCATCAGTGAACATCAGGGAAGGAGCTCCTACGAGCAGTACTTC. It is translated as CAISEHQGRSSYEQYF.

This clonotype was seen a few times. The chain is built from TRBV14 and TRBJ1-3; no firm D call. Germline lookup yields CDR1 SGHDN and CDR2 FVKESK. Trimming took off 5 bases at V and 7 bases at J, with 15 bases between the two ends. This CDR3 comprises 14 residues. DNA for the CDR3: TGTGCCAGCAGCTCCCCCCCCGCCCGCAACACCATATATTTT. Translated, it gives CASSSPPARNTIYF. The entire variable domain, with the rest obtained from reference TRBV14 and TRBJ1-3, is as follows: EAGVTQFPSHSVIEKGQTVTLRCDPISGHDNLYWYRRVMGKEIKFLLHFVKESKQDESGMPNNRFLAERTGGTYSTLKVQPAELEDSGVYFCASSSPPARNTIYFGEGSWLTVV.

The rearrangement links TRBV24-1 to TRBJ1-1; a weak D match, TRBD1 (6 bases). The CDR3 sequence is 15 residues long. Per germline, CDR1 KGHDR and CDR2 SFDVKD. The ends were cut back, 3 bases at V and 5 bases at J, with 15 bases in the middle. The CDR3 reads CATSDRDTLATEAFF. CDR3 bases: TGTGCCACCAGTGATCGGGACACCCTCGCGACTGAAGCTTTCTTT.

CDR3 bases: TGTGCCAGCAGCTTTTGGGGATTAGCAGATACGCAGTATTTT. Residues: CASSFWGLADTQYF. The chain joins TRBV7-9 to TRBJ2-3; no clear D gene. The CDR3 consists of 14 residues. CDR1 is SEHNR, CDR2 FQNEAQ, per germline (reference sequence). Trimming took 3 bases from V and 4 from J, leaving 11 bases between them.